This is a list of T cell receptor beta chains from one sample in a study of blood T cells in healthy people across ages. One entry per CDR3 protein results from TCRdb running MiXCR on the 5' RACE reads. The data show roughly 680,000 distinct CDR3 sequences, with 45% to 60% seen just once and roughly 12% held by the top ten. The sequenced sample was blood. The source is an elderly woman in good health. Both conserved end residues are part of each CDR3. The D gene is left open where the match is weak. Part of the rows lack a size; the others show once, few, many or a class for expanded clones.

d_gene	v_gene	j_gene	len	abundance	CDR3aa	CDR3nt
NA	TRBV12-3/TRBV12-4	TRBJ2-7	15	many	CASSFGMDYGFEQYF	TGTGCCAGCAGTTTTGGGATGGACTACGGATTTGAGCAGTACTTC
NA	TRBV12-3/TRBV12-4	TRBJ1-2	13	many	CASSRTANYGYTF	TGTGCCAGCAGTCGGACAGCTAACTATGGCTACACCTTC
NA	TRBV20-1	TRBJ1-5	13	NA	CSAGEGPNQPQHF	TGCAGTGCTGGAGAGGGACCCAATCAGCCCCAGCATTTT
NA	TRBV2	TRBJ2-7	16	NA	CASSGLRAEGSYEQYF	TGTGCCAGCAGTGGGTTGAGAGCGGAAGGGTCCTACGAGCAGTACTTC
NA	TRBV11-2	TRBJ2-7	15	many	CASSFYRGPGDEQYF	TGTGCCAGCAGCTTTTATCGGGGGCCTGGGGATGAGCAGTACTTC
TRBD1	TRBV10-3	TRBJ2-5	16	NA	CAISVSPGQGQETQYF	TGTGCCATCAGTGTTAGTCCTGGACAGGGTCAAGAGACCCAGTACTTC
TRBD2	TRBV6-5	TRBJ2-1	16	many	CASSYSGTRGGYEQFF	TGTGCCAGCAGTTACTCGGGGACTAGGGGGGGTTATGAGCAGTTCTTC
TRBD2	TRBV20-1	TRBJ2-1	19	NA	CSARVLAGDTTDSYNEQFF	TGCAGTGCTAGAGTGCTAGCGGGGGATACTACCGACTCCTACAATGAGCAGTTCTTC
NA	TRBV27	TRBJ1-1	16	NA	CASSPSRDTKNTEAFF	TGTGCCAGCAGTCCTTCGCGGGACACAAAGAACACTGAAGCTTTCTTT
NA	TRBV5-1	TRBJ1-1	14	many	CASSQGQMNTEAFF	TGCGCCAGCAGCCAAGGACAGATGAACACTGAAGCTTTCTTT
TRBD1	TRBV2	TRBJ2-2	15	NA	CASSGNRGFTGELFF	TGTGCCAGCAGTGGGAACAGGGGATTCACCGGGGAGCTGTTTTTT
TRBD1	TRBV27	TRBJ1-1	15	few	CASQSGGGGGTEAFF	TGTGCCAGCCAGTCTGGAGGGGGCGGGGGCACTGAAGCTTTCTTT
TRBD2	TRBV4-1	TRBJ2-1	15	NA	CASSQDGLAANEQFF	TGCGCCAGCAGCCAAGATGGACTAGCCGCCAATGAGCAGTTCTTC
NA	TRBV29-1	TRBJ2-7	14	NA	CSVEPDPLGGEQYF	TGCAGCGTTGAACCGGATCCTTTAGGCGGAGAGCAGTACTTC
TRBD2	TRBV6-6	TRBJ2-1	16	medium-sized	CASSYLASGPRGEQFF	TGTGCCAGCAGTTACCTTGCTAGCGGCCCCCGGGGTGAGCAGTTCTTC
NA	TRBV20-1	TRBJ1-2	11	many	CSATRVGEPTF	TGCAGTGCTACGCGGGTGGGTGAGCCCACCTTC
NA	TRBV6-1	TRBJ2-7	14	few	CASRVDNNRGEQYF	TGTGCCAGCAGAGTGGATAACAACCGGGGCGAGCAGTACTTC
NA	TRBV5-1	TRBJ2-3	14	NA	CASSSGAATDTQYF	TGCGCCAGCAGCTCAGGGGCGGCCACAGATACGCAGTATTTT
TRBD2	TRBV5-1	TRBJ2-1	17	NA	CANSLTPQRGLLGEQFF	TGCGCCAACAGCTTAACTCCCCAGCGGGGGCTCCTGGGGGAGCAGTTCTTC
NA	TRBV29-1	TRBJ2-1	13	NA	CSVEAGATDEQFF	TGCAGCGTTGAAGCAGGGGCGACAGATGAGCAGTTCTTC